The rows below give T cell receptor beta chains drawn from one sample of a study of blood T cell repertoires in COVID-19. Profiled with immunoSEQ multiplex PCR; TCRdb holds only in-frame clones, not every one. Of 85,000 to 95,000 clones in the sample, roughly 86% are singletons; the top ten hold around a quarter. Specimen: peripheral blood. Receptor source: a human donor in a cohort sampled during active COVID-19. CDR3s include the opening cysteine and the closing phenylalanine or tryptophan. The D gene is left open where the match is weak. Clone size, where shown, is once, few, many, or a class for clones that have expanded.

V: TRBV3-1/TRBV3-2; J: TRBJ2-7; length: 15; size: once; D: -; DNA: TGTGCCAGCAGCCAAGAGCAGGGACAATCCTACGAGCAGTACTTC; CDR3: CASSQEQGQSYEQYF
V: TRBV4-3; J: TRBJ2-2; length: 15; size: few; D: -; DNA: TGCGCCAGCAGCCAAGTATGGGGGGACACCGGGGAGCTGTTTTTT; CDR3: CASSQVWGDTGELFF
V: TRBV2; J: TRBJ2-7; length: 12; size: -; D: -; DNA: TGTGCCAGCAGGTATTCAGCCTACGAGCAGTACTTC; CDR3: CASRYSAYEQYF
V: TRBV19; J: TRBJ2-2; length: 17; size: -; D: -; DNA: TGTGCCAGTAGCCCCATCCGTGAACACCAGAACACCGGGGAGCTGTTTTTT; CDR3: CASSPIREHQNTGELFF
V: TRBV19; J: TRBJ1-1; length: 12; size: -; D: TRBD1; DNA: TGTGCCAGTAGTAAAACAGGGGATGAAGCTTTCTTT; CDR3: CASSKTGDEAFF
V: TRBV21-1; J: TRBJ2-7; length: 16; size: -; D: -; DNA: TGTGCCAGCAGGGGGAGGCGGGAGGACTATTCCTACGAGCAGTACTTC; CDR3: CASRGRREDYSYEQYF
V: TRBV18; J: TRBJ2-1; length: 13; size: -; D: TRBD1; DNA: TGTGCCAGCTCGCCACAGGGGGCCTATGAGCAGTTCTTC; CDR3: CASSPQGAYEQFF
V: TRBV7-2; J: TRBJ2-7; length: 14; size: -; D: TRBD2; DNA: TGTGCCAGCAGCTTCGACGGGGGGGCCTACGAGCAGTACTTC; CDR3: CASSFDGGAYEQYF
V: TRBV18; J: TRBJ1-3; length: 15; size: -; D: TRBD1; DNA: TGTGCCAGCTCACCAATCGACAGGGGAAGAAACACCATATATTTT; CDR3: CASSPIDRGRNTIYF
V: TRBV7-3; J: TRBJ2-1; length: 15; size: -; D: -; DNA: TGTGCCAGCAGCTTAGGCGGGCACCCCTACAATGAGCAGTTCTTC; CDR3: CASSLGGHPYNEQFF
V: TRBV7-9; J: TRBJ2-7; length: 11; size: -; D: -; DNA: TGTGCCAGCAGCGGGCTTTACGAGCAGTACTTC; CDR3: CASSGLYEQYF
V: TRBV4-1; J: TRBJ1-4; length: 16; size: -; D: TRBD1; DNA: TGCGCCAGCAGCCAAGCGGGGACAGGGGATAATGAAAAACTGTTTTTT; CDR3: CASSQAGTGDNEKLFF
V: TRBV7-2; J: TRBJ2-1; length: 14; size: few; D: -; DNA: TGTGCCAGCAGCCCCCACTTGGGGGCCACTGAGCAGTTCTTC; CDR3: CASSPHLGATEQFF
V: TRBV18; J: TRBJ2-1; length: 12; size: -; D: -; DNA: TGTGCCAGCTCACCAAGGGAGAATGAGCAGTTCTTC; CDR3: CASSPRENEQFF
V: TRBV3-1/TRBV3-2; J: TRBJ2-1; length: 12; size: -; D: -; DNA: TGTGCCAGCAGCCAAGATGGACTCGTGCAGTTCTTC; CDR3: CASSQDGLVQFF
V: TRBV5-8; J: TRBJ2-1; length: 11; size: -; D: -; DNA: TGTGCCAGCAGCTTGGTGAGTGAGCAGTTCTTC; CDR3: CASSLVSEQFF
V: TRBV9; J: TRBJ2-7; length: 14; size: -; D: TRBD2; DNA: TGTGCCAGCAGCGTAGCGAGCGGGGGGTACGAGCAGTACTTC; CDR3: CASSVASGGYEQYF
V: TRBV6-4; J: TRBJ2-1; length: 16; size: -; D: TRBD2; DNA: TGTGCCAGCAGTGACTCGGCGCTAGCGGAGACAAATGAGCAGTTCTTC; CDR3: CASSDSALAETNEQFF
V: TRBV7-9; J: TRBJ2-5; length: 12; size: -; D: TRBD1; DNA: TGTGCCACCCGACAGGGGTCAGAGACCCAGTACTTC; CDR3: CATRQGSETQYF
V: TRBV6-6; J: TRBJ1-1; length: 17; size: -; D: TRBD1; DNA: TGTGCCAGCAGTCGGCGTGGGGTAGGGGGCCTGAACACTGAAGCTTTCTTT; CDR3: CASSRRGVGGLNTEAFF
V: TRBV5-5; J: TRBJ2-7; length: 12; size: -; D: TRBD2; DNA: TGTGCCAGCAGCCTAACGGGGGGCGAGCAGTACTTC; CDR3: CASSLTGGEQYF
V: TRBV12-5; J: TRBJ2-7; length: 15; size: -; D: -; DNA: TGTGCTAGTGGTTCCTCTAAAACAGGAACTAAAGAGCAGTACTTC; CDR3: CASGSSKTGTKEQYF
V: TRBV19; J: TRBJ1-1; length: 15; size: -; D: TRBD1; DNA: TGTGCCAGTAGTAGGGGGACAGGGAGGAACACTGAAGCTTTCTTT; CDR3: CASSRGTGRNTEAFF
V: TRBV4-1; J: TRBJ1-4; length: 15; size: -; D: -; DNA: TGCGCCAGCAGCCCCAGTGGGCAAACTAATGAAAAACTGTTTTTT; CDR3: CASSPSGQTNEKLFF
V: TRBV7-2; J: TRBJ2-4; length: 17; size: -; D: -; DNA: TGTGCCAGCAGCTTAGGGGGGCGAGGGGTTTCCAAAAACATTCAGTACTTC; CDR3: CASSLGGRGVSKNIQYF
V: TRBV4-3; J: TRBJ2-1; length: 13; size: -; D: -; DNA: TGCGCCAGCAGCCTAAGAAGAGGACAAGAAAACGTCTTC; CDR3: CASSLRRGQENVF
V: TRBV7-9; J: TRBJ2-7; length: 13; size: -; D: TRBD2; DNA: TGTGCCAGCAGCACCGGGACTAGTTACAAGCAGTACTTC; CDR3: CASSTGTSYKQYF
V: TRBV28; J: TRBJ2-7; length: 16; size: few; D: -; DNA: TGTGCCAGCAGTTTACTTGGACAGATAAGCTCCTACGAGCAGTACTTC; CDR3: CASSLLGQISSYEQYF
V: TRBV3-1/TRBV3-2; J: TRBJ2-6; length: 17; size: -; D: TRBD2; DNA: TGTGCCAGCAGCCATCTAGCGGAACGCTCTGGGGCCAACGTCCTGACTTTC; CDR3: CASSHLAERSGANVLTF
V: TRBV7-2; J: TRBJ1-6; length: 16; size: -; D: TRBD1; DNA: TGTGCCAGCAGCCTGGGACAGGGGCGACCGTGGTCACCCCTCCACTTT; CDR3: CASSLGQGRPWSPLHF
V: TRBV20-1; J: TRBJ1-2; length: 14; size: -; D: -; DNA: TGCAGTGCTAGTGTCTTGGCGGTCAACTATGGCTACACCTTC; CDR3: CSASVLAVNYGYTF
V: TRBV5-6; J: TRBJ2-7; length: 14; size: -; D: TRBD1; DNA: TGTGCCAGCAGCTCGGGACAGGGGCACGGCGAGCAGTACTTC; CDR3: CASSSGQGHGEQYF
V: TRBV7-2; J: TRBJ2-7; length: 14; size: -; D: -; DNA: TGTGCCAGCAGCTTAGACGGCGGGAACTACGAGCAGTACTTC; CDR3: CASSLDGGNYEQYF
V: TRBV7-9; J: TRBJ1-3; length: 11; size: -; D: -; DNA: TGTGCCCCGGGCTCTGGAAACACCATATATTTT; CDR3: CAPGSGNTIYF
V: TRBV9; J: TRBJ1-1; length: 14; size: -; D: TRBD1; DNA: TGTGCCAGCAGCTTGCAGACAGGGGGTTCGGAAGCTTTCTTT; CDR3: CASSLQTGGSEAFF
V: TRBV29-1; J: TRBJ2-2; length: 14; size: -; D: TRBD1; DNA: TGCAGCGTTGAGAGACAGGGGGCGGCCGGGGAGCTGTTTTTT; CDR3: CSVERQGAAGELFF
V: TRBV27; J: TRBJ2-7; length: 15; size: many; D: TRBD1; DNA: TGTGCCAGCAAAACCGGGACAGGGTCTTCCTACGAGCAGTACTTC; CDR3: CASKTGTGSSYEQYF